This T cell receptor beta chain came from a study of blood T cells in healthy people across ages. Overall study findings and caveats: A roughly linear age-dependent decrease characterized TCR beta diversity per million T cells.

CDR1 and CDR2 from the germline V gene are SGHDT and YYEEEE. The CDR3 length is 13 residues. With regard to this clonotype: Its antigen is undetermined. Compared with germline, one end of the junction differs, possibly owing to a read error.

With a J-beta primer mix and a sample-barcoded 5' primer, a second PCR ran about 7 to 12 cycles. TCRdb reanalysed the 5' RACE reads using MiXCR and keeps one entry per CDR3 protein. The sample includes around 1,800,000 distinct CDR3 sequences, about two fifths seen only once; the top ten take 23%. Sequenced input: blood. This receptor was obtained from a human donor in good health. J is TRBJ2-7 and V is TRBV5-6; 8 bases fit TRBD1. CDR3 bases: TGTACCAGCAGCTGGGACAGGCTCTACGAGCAGTACTTC. Translating it yields CTSSWDRLYEQYF. The full variable domain, completed using reference TRBV5-6 and TRBJ2-7, is DAGVTQSPTHLIKTRGQQVTLRCSPKSGHDTVSWYQQALGQGPQFIFQYYEEEERQRGNFPDRFSGHQFPNYSSELNVNALLLGDSALYLCTSSWDRLYEQYFGPGTRLTVT.